The rows below give T cell receptor beta chains drawn from one sample of a study of cytomegalovirus exposure and HLA in healthy donors. Clones were sequenced by immunoSEQ multiplex PCR, and TCRdb holds only the in-frame ones, with some missing. The table lists more than 90,000 clones, approximately 76% of them singletons. The sample consisted of PBMCs. The receptor set was obtained from a man aged 35-49 years in good health and CMV-seropositive. The CDR3 runs from the conserved cysteine through the conserved F or W. D genes are given only for firm matches. Rows may omit the clone size; those that give it use once, few, many or a size class.

V gene,D gene,J gene,clone size,CDR3 protein,CDR3 DNA
TRBV28,TRBD1,TRBJ1-5,-,CASSLGQGTDPRDQPQHF,TGTGCCAGCAGTTTGGGACAGGGTACGGACCCTAGGGATCAGCCCCAGCATTTT
TRBV19,-,TRBJ1-2,-,CASRSWYGYTF,TGTGCCAGCCGTAGTTGGTATGGCTACACCTTC
TRBV7-9,-,TRBJ1-4,-,CASSQQGLSNEKLFF,TGTGCCAGCAGCCAGCAGGGGCTGTCTAATGAAAAACTGTTTTTT
TRBV9,TRBD1,TRBJ1-1,few,CASSVTGETEAFF,TGTGCCAGCAGCGTTACAGGGGAGACTGAAGCTTTCTTT
TRBV18,TRBD1,TRBJ1-1,-,CASSQSYGTGGNTEAFF,TGTGCCAGCTCACAGTCGTACGGGACAGGGGGGAACACTGAAGCTTTCTTT
TRBV14,-,TRBJ1-1,once,CASSHALTHTNTEAFF,TGTGCCAGCAGCCATGCACTAACTCACACCAACACTGAAGCTTTCTTT
TRBV2,TRBD1,TRBJ1-5,-,CASDQGANQPQHF,TGTGCCAGCGATCAGGGGGCCAATCAGCCCCAGCATTTT
TRBV5-1,TRBD1,TRBJ2-7,-,CASSLEGQGRNEQYF,TGCGCCAGCAGCTTGGAGGGACAGGGGCGAAACGAGCAGTACTTC
TRBV27,-,TRBJ2-3,-,CASSFGTRTDTQYF,TGTGCCAGCAGTTTCGGGACTCGCACAGATACGCAGTATTTT
TRBV4-1,-,TRBJ1-5,-,CASSQTRGDQPQHF,TGCGCCAGCAGCCAAACCAGGGGTGATCAGCCCCAGCATTTT
TRBV29-1,-,TRBJ1-2,-,CSVTTRRGYTF,TGCAGCGTCACGACTCGTCGAGGCTACACCTTC
TRBV5-1,TRBD2,TRBJ2-7,-,CASRSGLAGGPRYEQYF,TGCGCCAGCAGATCTGGACTAGCGGGAGGGCCAAGATACGAGCAGTACTTC
TRBV19,TRBD2,TRBJ2-1,-,CASSPKLAASYNEQFF,TGTGCCAGTAGTCCCAAACTAGCGGCGTCCTACAATGAGCAGTTCTTC
TRBV29-1,-,TRBJ2-5,-,CSVAGERETQYF,TGCAGCGTTGCCGGGGAACGAGAGACCCAGTACTTC
TRBV6-5,-,TRBJ2-1,-,CASRRSAEGYNEQFF,TGTGCCAGCAGGAGGTCAGCCGAAGGTTACAATGAGCAGTTCTTC
TRBV28,-,TRBJ1-2,once,CASSFLLDRNLNYGYTF,TGTGCCAGCAGTTTTTTGCTAGACAGGAACTTGAACTATGGCTACACCTTC
TRBV5-6,TRBD2,TRBJ2-7,-,CASTPGGRDPYEQYF,TGTGCCAGCACCCCGGGGGGGCGCGACCCCTACGAGCAGTACTTC
TRBV21-1,-,TRBJ2-6,-,CASSNQEGGCGANVLTF,TGTGCCAGCAGCAATCAAGAAGGGGGATGTGGGGCCAACGTCCTGACTTTC
TRBV5-1,TRBD2,TRBJ2-1,-,CASSAELAGGRHEQFF,TGCGCCAGCAGCGCCGAACTAGCGGGGGGCCGCCATGAGCAGTTCTTC
TRBV19,-,TRBJ2-7,-,CASSIPGVAYEQYF,TGTGCCAGTAGTATTCCAGGGGTGGCCTACGAGCAGTACTTC
TRBV18,-,TRBJ1-2,-,CASSPLTPPYGYTF,TGTGCCAGCTCACCATTGACACCACCCTATGGCTACACCTTC
TRBV5-1,TRBD1,TRBJ2-7,-,CASSLGGTAWDEQYF,TGCGCCAGCAGCTTGGGGGGGACAGCCTGGGACGAGCAGTACTTC
TRBV5-8,-,TRBJ2-7,-,CASSFGYEQYF,TGTGCCAGCAGCTTCGGGTACGAGCAGTACTTC
TRBV7-9,-,TRBJ1-1,-,CASSLAASAAFF,TGTGCCAGCAGCTTAGCGGCATCTGCAGCTTTCTTT
TRBV2,TRBD1,TRBJ1-1,few,CASRYRPRTGIQAFF,TGTGCCAGCAGATACCGACCCAGGACAGGGATCCAAGCTTTCTTT
TRBV9,TRBD1,TRBJ2-7,-,CASSVGSQGAGEQYF,TGTGCCAGCAGCGTAGGGTCCCAGGGGGCGGGCGAGCAGTACTTC
TRBV7-8,-,TRBJ2-7,-,CASSLQDRGYEQYF,TGTGCCAGCAGCTTACAGGACAGAGGGTACGAGCAGTACTTC
TRBV19,-,TRBJ2-6,-,CASSMGRNLLGANVLTF,TGTGCCAGTAGTATGGGCAGGAACCTCCTGGGTGCCAACGTCCTGACTTTC
TRBV6-1,-,TRBJ1-2,-,CASSERGSGYGYTF,TGTGCCAGCAGTGAGCGGGGATCAGGCTATGGCTACACCTTC
TRBV2,TRBD1,TRBJ1-1,few,CASRIGGFRGLNTEAFF,TGTGCCAGCAGAATAGGGGGGTTCAGGGGGCTGAACACTGAAGCTTTCTTT
TRBV19,-,TRBJ2-2,once,CASKDGGRTGELFF,TGTGCCAGTAAGGACGGAGGGCGCACCGGGGAGCTGTTTTTT
TRBV4-2,TRBD2,TRBJ2-7,-,CASSEGASGGWEQYF,TGTGCCAGCAGCGAGGGGGCTAGCGGGGGATGGGAGCAGTACTTC
TRBV10-3,-,TRBJ1-1,-,CAIRGSPLNTEAFF,TGTGCCATCAGAGGGAGTCCCCTGAACACTGAAGCTTTCTTT
TRBV19,-,TRBJ2-3,-,CASSMRGPTDTQYF,TGTGCCAGTAGTATGCGGGGGCCAACAGATACGCAGTATTTT
TRBV5-4,-,TRBJ1-4,-,CASSLGGREKLFF,TGTGCCAGCAGCTTGGGGGGCCGTGAAAAACTGTTTTTT
TRBV27,TRBD1,TRBJ2-1,few,CASSPTGGINNEQFF,TGTGCCAGCAGTCCGACAGGGGGCATCAACAATGAGCAGTTCTTC
TRBV7-8,-,TRBJ2-7,few,CASSLFREQYF,TGTGCCAGCAGCTTGTTCCGCGAGCAGTACTTC
TRBV5-1,-,TRBJ2-3,-,CASTLDYPAQDTQYF,TGCGCCAGCACCCTGGACTACCCCGCACAAGATACGCAGTATTTT
TRBV2,-,TRBJ2-1,-,CASSVTVRYNEQFF,TGTGCCAGCAGTGTAACGGTCAGGTACAATGAGCAGTTCTTC
TRBV6-1,-,TRBJ2-7,-,CASSGGTGNYEQYF,TGTGCCAGCAGTGGTGGTACAGGGAATTACGAGCAGTACTTC
TRBV5-1,-,TRBJ2-1,-,CASSLGRSNEQFF,TGCGCCAGCAGCTTGGGACGGAGCAATGAGCAGTTCTTC
TRBV9,-,TRBJ2-3,few,CASSVGGGHVTDTQYF,TGTGCCAGCAGCGTAGGAGGCGGGCATGTCACAGATACGCAGTATTTT